These 5 T cell receptor beta chains came from one sample sequenced in a study of shared clonotypes between healthy human individuals. Produced via immunoSEQ multiplex PCR; TCRdb's table is partial and in-frame only. The table records roughly 640,000 clones, roughly 97% of them present only once. Sequencing was done on a sample of naive CD4+ T cells sorted from blood. Regarding subset: CD45RA+ positively selected. The receptor source for this set is a woman younger than 45 in good health.

In this sample, this clone turned up once. The chain joins TRBV28 to TRBJ2-7; D call uncertain. Germline CDR1 and CDR2: MDHEN and SYDVKM. This CDR3 has 11 residues. Trimming took off 1 base at V and 6 bases at J, with 4 bases between the two ends. This CDR3 reads CASSLYFEQYF. DNA of the CDR3: TGTGCCAGCAGTTTATATTTCGAGCAGTACTTC. The full variable domain, with the rest looked up from reference TRBV28 and TRBJ2-7, is DVKVTQSSRYLVKRTGEKVFLECVQDMDHENMFWYRQDPGLGLRLIYFSYDVKMKEKGDIPEGYSVSREKKERFSLILESASTNQTSMYLCASSLYFEQYFGPGTRLTVT.

The chain has TRBV6-1 and TRBJ1-6, with D hard to call. The V end was cut by 3 bases, the J end by 5 bases, with 8 bases between. Germline V CDR1 and CDR2: MNHNS, SASEGT. This CDR3 is built from 14 residues. The DNA of the CDR3 is TGTGCCAGCAGTGAGGTGACAAATAATTCACCCCTCCACTTT. The encoded protein is CASSEVTNNSPLHF.

The rearrangement links TRBV28 to TRBJ2-7; 12 nucleotides match TRBD2. V shed 6 bases and J 7 bases; nucleotides not matched to a gene: 4. The CDR3 runs 13 residues. Germline V CDR1 and CDR2: MDHEN, SYDVKM. CDR3 in DNA: TGTGCCAGCAGACCTGGACTAGCGGGGGAGCAGTACTTC. Protein: CASRPGLAGEQYF.

V is TRBV4-1 and J is TRBJ2-7; 8 bases match TRBD2. Germline V gene data show CDR1 as MGHRA and CDR2 as YSYEKL. The CDR3 consists of 17 residues. J was trimmed by 6 bases and V by 3 bases; bases with no gene match: 16. CDR3 bases: TGCGCCAGCAGCCATCACCCCCGGGAGGGCCTTAGGTCCGAGCAGTACTTC. This sequence encodes CASSHHPREGLRSEQYF.

V is TRBV28 and J is TRBJ1-5; 8 positions match TRBD1. In germline, CDR1 is MDHEN, CDR2 SYDVKM. The CDR3 loop spans 14 amino acids. The J segment lost 11 bases and the V segment lost 4 bases, leaving 10 bases of the junction unmatched. CDR3 bases: TGTGCCAGCAGTTCAGGACAGGGATTAGGGGCCCAGCATTTT. It is translated as CASSSGQGLGAQHF.